This entry lists 10 T cell receptor beta chains sequenced from one sample in a study of cytomegalovirus exposure and HLA in healthy donors (dated by TCRdb to about 2017). Receptor libraries were prepared by the immunoSEQ multiplex PCR assay. For the multiplex PCR, a mixture combining 60 forward primers for TCR Vbeta segments and 13 reverse primers for TCR Jbeta segments was used. The table comes from immuneACCESS by way of TCRdb, which keeps in-frame sequences with V and J called. Part of the clones is missing from these tables; in studies checked, under half for an unresolved V gene and the rest for unknown reasons. Recorded for this sample are roughly 120,000 clones; 70% to 75% of them occurred a single time. Jointly, the top ten make up less than 2.5% of the sample. Material for sequencing was PBMCs. These receptors were taken from a woman in her thirties or forties in good health and CMV-seropositive.

The V call is TRBV20-1, the J call TRBJ2-7; D is undetermined. Trimming took off 5 bases at V and 4 bases at J, with 6 bases between the two ends. The germline gives CDR1 DFQATT, CDR2 SNEGSKA (reference sequence). The CDR3 is made up of 10 amino acids. CDR3 loop: CSARLYEQYF. The CDR3, as DNA: TGCAGTGCTCGTCTTTACGAGCAGTACTTC.

This clone is a singleton in its sample. V is TRBV12-5 and J is TRBJ2-1; D call uncertain. The CDR3 runs 11 residues. Trimming cost V 2 bases and J 10 bases, with 6 bases left between them. The V gene's germline CDR1 is LGHNT and CDR2 FRNRAP. The CDR3 DNA sequence: TGTGCTAGTGGTTTGTTTGGCGAGCAGTTCTTC. It translates to CASGLFGEQFF.

This sequence joins TRBV7-9 and TRBJ1-1, with D perhaps TRBD1 (6 bases). In germline, CDR1 is SEHNR, CDR2 FQNEAQ (reference sequence). V was shortened by 4 bases and J by 7 bases, with 16 bases between the two germline ends. CDR3 length: 14 amino acids. The CDR3 is CASSSEQGQYEAFF. The CDR3 nucleotides read TGTGCCAGCAGCTCCGAACAAGGACAGTATGAAGCTTTCTTT.

The chain uses TRBV19 and TRBJ1-1; D not certain. The CDR3 is 14 residues long. Per germline, CDR1 LNHDA and CDR2 SQIVND (reference sequence). Trimming pared 4 bases from V and 0 bases from J, leaving 9 bases between. The CDR3 DNA sequence: TGTGCCAGTAGTAATACCGGTATGAACACTGAAGCTTTCTTT. Encoded protein: CASSNTGMNTEAFF.

The chain carries TRBV27 and TRBJ1-2, with TRBD1 identical over 10 bases. CDR1 and CDR2 (germline): MNHEY, SMNVEV (reference sequence). Trimming removed 4 bases from V and 4 bases from J; junction bases left unmatched: 12. The CDR3 is 17 amino acids. The CDR3 coding sequence is TGTGCCAGCAGTTCCAGACAGGGGGCGCGGACGAGCTATGGCTACACCTTC. Translating it yields CASSSRQGARTSYGYTF.

The chain couples TRBV9 to TRBJ2-7; 7 bases map to TRBD1. CDR3 length: 14 amino acids. The J segment lost 2 bases and the V segment lost 1 base, leaving 3 bases of the junction unmatched. CDR1 and CDR2 (germline): SGDLS, YYNGEE. The CDR3 spells CASSVLDRPYEQYF. The CDR3 nucleotides read TGTGCCAGCAGCGTATTGGACAGGCCCTACGAGCAGTACTTC.

The chain combines TRBV27 with TRBJ1-2; 7 positions agree with TRBD1. Germline loops: CDR1 MNHEY, CDR2 SMNVEV (reference sequence). The V gene end was trimmed by 8 bases and the J gene end by 6 bases; junction bases not matched to a gene: 18. This CDR3 comprises 16 residues. The CDR3 nucleotides are TGTGCCAGCCGACCTCCGGGACAGTTCTCTTGGCATGGCTACACCTTC. Translated: CASRPPGQFSWHGYTF.

The genes are TRBV5-6 and TRBJ1-4; D remains unclear. The CDR3 consists of 16 residues. Germline CDR1 SGHDT, CDR2 YYEEEE. V was clipped by 3 bases and J by 2 bases, with 14 bases between them. CDR3: CASSSLRWRTNEKLFF. DNA for the CDR3: TGTGCCAGCAGCTCTTTGAGATGGCGGACTAATGAAAAACTGTTTTTT.

This clone turned up a few times. The chain employs TRBV19 and TRBJ1-6, with 7 bases fitting TRBD1. CDR3 length: 16 amino acids. Germline CDR1 reads LNHDA; CDR2 reads SQIVND (reference sequence). V trimming: 5 bases; J trimming: 9 bases; junction bases outside the gene matches: 13. In DNA form, the CDR3 reads TGTGCCAGTAGTCACCGACAGGGTCTTACCGGTTCACCCCTCCACTTT. It translates to CASSHRQGLTGSPLHF.

This chain uses TRBV27 with TRBJ1-1; 10 bases align to TRBD1. Germline CDR1 reads MNHEY; CDR2 reads SMNVEV (reference sequence). This CDR3 is 15 amino acids long. J gave up 5 bases and V 6 bases, and 9 bases lay outside the gene matches. The DNA of the CDR3 is TGTGCCAGCAGGAGGGACAGGGGAAAATGGACTGAAGCTTTCTTT. This sequence encodes CASRRDRGKWTEAFF.